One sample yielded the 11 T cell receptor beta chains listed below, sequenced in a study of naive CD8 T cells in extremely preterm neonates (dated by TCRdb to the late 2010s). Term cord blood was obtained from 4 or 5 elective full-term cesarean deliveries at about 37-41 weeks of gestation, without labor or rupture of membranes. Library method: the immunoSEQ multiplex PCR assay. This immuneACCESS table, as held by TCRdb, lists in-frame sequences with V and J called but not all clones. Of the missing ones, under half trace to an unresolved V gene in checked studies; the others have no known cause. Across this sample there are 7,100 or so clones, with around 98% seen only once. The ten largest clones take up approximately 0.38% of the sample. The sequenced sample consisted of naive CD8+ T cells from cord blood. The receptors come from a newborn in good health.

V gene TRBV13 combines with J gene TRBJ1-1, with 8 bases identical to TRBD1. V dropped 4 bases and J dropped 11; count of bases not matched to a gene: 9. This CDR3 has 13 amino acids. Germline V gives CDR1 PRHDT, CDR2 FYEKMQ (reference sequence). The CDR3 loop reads CASSSPGGYGAFF. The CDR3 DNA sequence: TGTGCCAGCAGCTCACCAGGGGGCTACGGGGCTTTCTTT.

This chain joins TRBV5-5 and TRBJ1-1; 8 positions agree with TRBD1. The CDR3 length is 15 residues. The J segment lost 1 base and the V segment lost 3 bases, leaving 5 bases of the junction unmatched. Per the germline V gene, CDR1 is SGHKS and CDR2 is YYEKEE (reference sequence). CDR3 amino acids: CASSSDRGPNTEAFF. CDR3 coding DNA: TGTGCCAGCAGCTCCGACAGGGGTCCGAACACTGAAGCTTTCTTT.

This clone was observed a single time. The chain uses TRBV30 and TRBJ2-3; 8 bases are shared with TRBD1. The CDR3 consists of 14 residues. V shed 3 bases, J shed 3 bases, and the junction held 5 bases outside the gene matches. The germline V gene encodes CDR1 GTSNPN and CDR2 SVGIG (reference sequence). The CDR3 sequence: CAWSLGQGTDTQYF. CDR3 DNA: TGTGCCTGGAGCCTAGGACAGGGTACAGATACGCAGTATTTT.

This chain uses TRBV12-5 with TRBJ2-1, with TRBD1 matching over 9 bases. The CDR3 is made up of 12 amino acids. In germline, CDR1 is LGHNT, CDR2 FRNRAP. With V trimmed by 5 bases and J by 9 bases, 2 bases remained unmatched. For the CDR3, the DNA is TGTGCTAGTGGTGTGGGACAGGGTGAGCAGTTCTTC. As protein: CASGVGQGEQFF.

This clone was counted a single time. As DNA, the CDR3 is TGTGCCAGCAGCCCCTGGACTAGCCCCCCAGAGACCCAGTACTTC. This translates into CASSPWTSPPETQYF. J is TRBJ2-5 and V is TRBV7-8; 8 nucleotides align to TRBD2. V lost 5 bases to trimming and J lost 4 bases; unmatched junction nucleotides: 9. This CDR3 region has 15 residues. Germline loops: CDR1 SGHVS, CDR2 FQNEAQ. The full variable domain, with the rest looked up from reference TRBV7-8 and TRBJ2-5, is GAGVSQSPRYKVAKRGQDVALRCDPISGHVSLFWYQQALGQGPEFLTYFQNEAQLDKSGLPSDRFFAERPEGSVSTLKIQRTQQEDSAVYLCASSPWTSPPETQYFGPGTRLLVL.

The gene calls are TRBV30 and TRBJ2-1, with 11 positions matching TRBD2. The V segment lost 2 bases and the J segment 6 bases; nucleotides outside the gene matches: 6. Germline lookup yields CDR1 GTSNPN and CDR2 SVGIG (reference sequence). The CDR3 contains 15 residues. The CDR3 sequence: CAWSSGTSGTNEQFF. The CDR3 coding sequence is TGTGCCTGGAGTTCTGGGACTAGCGGAACCAATGAGCAGTTCTTC.

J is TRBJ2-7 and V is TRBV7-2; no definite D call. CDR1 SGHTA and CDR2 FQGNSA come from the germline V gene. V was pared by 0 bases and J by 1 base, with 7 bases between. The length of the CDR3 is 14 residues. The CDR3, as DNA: TGTGCCAGCAGCTTAGCCGAAGCGTCCTACGAGCAGTACTTC. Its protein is CASSLAEASYEQYF.

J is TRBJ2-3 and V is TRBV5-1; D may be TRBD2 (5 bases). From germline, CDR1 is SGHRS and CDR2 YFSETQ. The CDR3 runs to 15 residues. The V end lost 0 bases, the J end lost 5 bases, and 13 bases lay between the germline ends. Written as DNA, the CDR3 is TGCGCCAGCAGCTTGGCCCCGACCGCGGGAGATACGCAGTATTTT. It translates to CASSLAPTAGDTQYF. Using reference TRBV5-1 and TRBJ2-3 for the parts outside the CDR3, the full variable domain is KAGVTQTPRYLIKTRGQQVTLSCSPISGHRSVSWYQQTPGQGLQFLFEYFSETQRNKGNFPGRFSGRQFSNSRSEMNVSTLELGDSALYLCASSLAPTAGDTQYFGPGTRLTVL.

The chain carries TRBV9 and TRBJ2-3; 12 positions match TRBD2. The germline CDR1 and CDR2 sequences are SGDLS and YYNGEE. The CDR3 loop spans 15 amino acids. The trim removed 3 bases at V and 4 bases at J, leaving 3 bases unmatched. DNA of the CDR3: TGTGCCAGCAGCGGGAGGACTAGCGGGGCAGATACGCAGTATTTT. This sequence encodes CASSGRTSGADTQYF.

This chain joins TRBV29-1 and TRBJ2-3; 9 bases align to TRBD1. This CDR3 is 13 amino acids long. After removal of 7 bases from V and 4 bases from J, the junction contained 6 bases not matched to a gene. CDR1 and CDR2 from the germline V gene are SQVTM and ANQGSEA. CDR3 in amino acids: CSARDRVADTQYF. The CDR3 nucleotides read TGCAGCGCCCGGGACAGGGTGGCAGATACGCAGTATTTT.

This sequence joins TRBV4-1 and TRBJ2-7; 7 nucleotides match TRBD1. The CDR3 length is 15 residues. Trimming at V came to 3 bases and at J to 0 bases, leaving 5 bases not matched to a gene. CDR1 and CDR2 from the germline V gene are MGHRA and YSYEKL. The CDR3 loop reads CASSHRTGSSYEQYF. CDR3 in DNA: TGCGCCAGCAGCCATCGGACAGGTTCCTCCTACGAGCAGTACTTC.